The clone carrying this TCR beta chain was seen ten or more times. What was sequenced were expressed TCRB transcripts, since all of the isolated RNA had been reverse transcribed. The table came from immunoSEQ multiplex PCR; TCRdb's copy has only in-frame clones and leaves some out. This table holds around 340,000 clones, approximately 8% found once. This sample is drawn from a study of beta chain features in type 1 diabetes. The CDR3 has 14 amino acids. V was pared by 5 bases and J by 1 base, with 12 bases between. Germline CDR1 and CDR2: KGHSH and LQKENI. The sequence derives from a young woman in good health. This sequence joins TRBV18 and TRBJ2-7; the D gene could be TRBD1 or TRBD2 (5 bases each). Sequenced sample: central memory CD4+ T cells from blood. CDR3 nucleotide sequence: TGTGCCAGCTCAATGCCGGGACGTTCCTACGAGCAGTACTTC. This translates into CASSMPGRSYEQYF.